The 18 T cell receptor beta chains given below trace back to one sample, sequenced in a study of T cell clones after liver transplantation. The assay was immunoSEQ multiplex PCR, and TCRdb's table has in-frame clones only and misses some. The data hold around 20,000 clones, with approximately 92% observed a single time. This material consisted of CD8+ T cells from blood, taken around 45 months after liver transplant. The receptors stem from a human patient who received a liver transplant. A subset of T cells may come from the graft donor.

CDR3 sequence: CASSLSRAEAFF. As DNA, the CDR3 is TGTGCCAGCAGCTTATCCAGGGCGGAAGCTTTCTTT. The rearrangement links TRBV11-2 to TRBJ1-1; D may be TRBD1 (5 bases). This CDR3 is built from 12 residues. Germline V gives CDR1 SGHAT, CDR2 FQNNGV. V shed 2 bases and J shed 8 bases, with 9 bases lying between them.

The V gene is TRBV27, the J gene TRBJ2-7; 7 positions agree with TRBD2. From germline, CDR1 is MNHEY and CDR2 SMNVEV (reference sequence). CDR3 size: 14 residues. The junction had 7 bases not matched to a gene; V was cut back by 5 bases and J by 3 bases. The CDR3: CASSPRTRYYEQYF. CDR3 nucleotide sequence: TGTGCCAGCAGTCCGAGGACTAGGTACTACGAGCAGTACTTC.

The chain uses TRBV27 and TRBJ1-5, with unresolved D. The CDR3 is made up of 13 amino acids. V was clipped by 1 base and J by 6 bases, with 7 bases between them. Germline lookup yields CDR1 MNHEY and CDR2 SMNVEV (reference sequence). The CDR3, as DNA: TGTGCCAGCAGTTTATTTGACGGTCAGCCCCAGCATTTT. Amino acids: CASSLFDGQPQHF.

The gene calls are TRBV7-9 and TRBJ1-1, with no clear D. CDR3 length: 12 amino acids. From germline, CDR1 is SEHNR and CDR2 FQNEAQ (reference sequence). Trimming cost V 1 base and J 11 bases, with 11 bases left between them. CDR3: CASSLGREGAFF. The CDR3 DNA follows: TGTGCCAGCAGCTTAGGGAGAGAAGGCGCTTTCTTT.

V gene TRBV27 combines with J gene TRBJ2-2; D might be TRBD1 (6 bases). V dropped 2 bases and J dropped 4 bases, with 14 bases sitting between them. The CDR3 contains 16 residues. Per germline, CDR1 MNHEY and CDR2 SMNVEV (reference sequence). The CDR3 loop is CASSLRQGPSTGELFF. The DNA of the CDR3 is TGTGCCAGCAGTTTACGTCAGGGGCCTTCCACCGGGGAGCTGTTTTTT.

V is TRBV7-8 and J is TRBJ2-1; 7 bases align to TRBD2. Germline CDR1 is SGHVS and CDR2 is FQNEAQ. V was pared by 5 bases and J by 6 bases, with 13 bases of the junction left unmatched. The CDR3 runs 16 residues. CDR3 amino acids: CASSLVEASGFNEQFF. CDR3 sequence (DNA): TGTGCCAGCAGCCTAGTGGAGGCTAGCGGATTCAATGAGCAGTTCTTC.

This chain connects TRBV7-6 to TRBJ1-5; possible D gene TRBD1, 5 bases. CDR1 is SGHVS and CDR2 is FNYEAQ in the germline V gene. The V and J ends lost 1 base and 1 base respectively, with 14 bases between them. The CDR3 contains 17 residues. The CDR3 coding sequence is TGTGCCAGCAGCTTAGAGGTAGCAGGGAGAAGCAATCAGCCCCAGCATTTT. This encodes CASSLEVAGRSNQPQHF.

This chain connects TRBV5-1 to TRBJ2-7, with D perhaps TRBD1 (6 bases). V was shortened by 0 bases and J by 2 bases, with 12 bases between the two germline ends. The CDR3 is 15 amino acids. Germline assignment: CDR1 SGHRS and CDR2 YFSETQ. DNA of the CDR3: TGCGCCAGCAGCTTGGAAGGGGGTCCCCCCTACGAGCAGTACTTC. Amino acids: CASSLEGGPPYEQYF.

The chain joins TRBV5-6 to TRBJ2-5, with D maybe TRBD1 (7 bases). The V gene's germline CDR1 is SGHDT and CDR2 YYEEEE. V lost 3 bases, J lost 5 bases, and 17 bases lay in between. The CDR3 contains 15 residues. CDR3 nucleotides: TGTGCCAGCAGCTCAAACCGCGGGACAGCGGAGACCCAGTACTTC. Encoded protein: CASSSNRGTAETQYF.

The chain is built from TRBV27 and TRBJ2-3; the match to TRBD2 covers 8 bases. The V gene's germline CDR1 is MNHEY and CDR2 SMNVEV (reference sequence). This CDR3 contains 14 residues. V lost 3 bases and J lost 5; bases outside the gene matches: 4. The CDR3 loop reads CASSLGLEGDTQYF. CDR3 nucleotides: TGTGCCAGCAGTTTGGGACTAGAAGGAGATACGCAGTATTTT.

This chain connects TRBV11-2 to TRBJ2-2, with D perhaps matching TRBD1 (6 bases). Trimming left V 1 base short and J 5 bases short, with 14 bases between. Looked up from germline, CDR1 is SGHAT and CDR2 is FQNNGV. The CDR3 loop spans 16 amino acids. Written as DNA, the CDR3 is TGTGCCAGCAGCTTAGGGGGATCGACAGGAACCGGGGAGCTGTTTTTT. Amino acids: CASSLGGSTGTGELFF.

In this sample, this clone turned up once. V and J are TRBV25-1 and TRBJ1-2; 11 bases are a match to TRBD1. The germline V gene has CDR1 MGHDK and CDR2 SYGVNS. The CDR3 has 16 amino acids. Germline trimming cut 2 bases from V and 7 bases from J; bases unmatched to any gene: 9. CDR3 amino acids: CASSETRTGGRGGYTF. CDR3 sequence (DNA): TGTGCCAGCAGTGAAACCAGGACAGGGGGCCGGGGTGGCTACACCTTC.

This chain joins TRBV19 and TRBJ2-7, with 8 positions matching TRBD1. The CDR3 length is 13 residues. In germline, CDR1 is LNHDA, CDR2 SQIVND (reference sequence). The V segment lost 7 bases and the J segment 0 bases; nucleotides outside the gene matches: 2. The CDR3, as DNA: TGTGCCAGTACCCAGGGGGCCTCCTACGAGCAGTACTTC. Its translation: CASTQGASYEQYF.

V gene TRBV29-1 combines with J gene TRBJ2-7; the D is unclear. CDR1 and CDR2 (germline): SQVTM, ANQGSEA. Trimming pared 0 bases from V and 9 bases from J, leaving 9 bases between. CDR3 length equals 11 residues. CDR3 in DNA: TGCAGCGTTGAAGATAGACGCGGGCAGTACTTC. As protein: CSVEDRRGQYF.

The chain joins TRBV29-1 to TRBJ2-1; maybe TRBD1 (6 bases). The CDR3 loop spans 15 amino acids. Trimming stripped 3 bases from V and 0 bases from J, with 12 bases between. In germline, CDR1 is SQVTM, CDR2 ANQGSEA. The CDR3 spells CSVDGAGASYNEQFF. CDR3 bases: TGCAGCGTTGATGGGGCAGGGGCCTCCTACAATGAGCAGTTCTTC.

The genes are TRBV28 and TRBJ1-2; 8 nucleotides align to TRBD1. The ends lost 3 bases at V and 3 bases at J; junction bases unmatched: 9. Germline assignment: CDR1 MDHEN and CDR2 SYDVKM. CDR3 length: 16 amino acids. CDR3 loop: CASSFIHRGDDYGYTF. The CDR3 nucleotides are TGTGCCAGCAGTTTCATCCACAGGGGGGACGACTATGGCTACACCTTC.

The V gene is TRBV2, the J gene TRBJ2-7; D is unclear. The CDR3 is made up of 11 amino acids. CDR1 and CDR2 from the germline V gene are SNHLY and FYNNEI. V was shortened by 2 bases and J by 7 bases, with 6 bases between the two germline ends. The CDR3 loop reads CASSEWGEQYF. CDR3 DNA sequence: TGTGCCAGCAGTGAATGGGGAGAGCAGTACTTC.

The chain carries TRBV14 and TRBJ2-1; a weak D match, TRBD1 (5 bases). Germline V lookup: CDR1 SGHDN, CDR2 FVKESK. V lost 6 bases and J lost 8, with 14 bases in between. This CDR3 spans 13 amino acids. In DNA, the CDR3 is TGTGCCAGCAGGCAGTTAGGGGTCGATGAGCAGTTCTTC. Translated: CASRQLGVDEQFF.